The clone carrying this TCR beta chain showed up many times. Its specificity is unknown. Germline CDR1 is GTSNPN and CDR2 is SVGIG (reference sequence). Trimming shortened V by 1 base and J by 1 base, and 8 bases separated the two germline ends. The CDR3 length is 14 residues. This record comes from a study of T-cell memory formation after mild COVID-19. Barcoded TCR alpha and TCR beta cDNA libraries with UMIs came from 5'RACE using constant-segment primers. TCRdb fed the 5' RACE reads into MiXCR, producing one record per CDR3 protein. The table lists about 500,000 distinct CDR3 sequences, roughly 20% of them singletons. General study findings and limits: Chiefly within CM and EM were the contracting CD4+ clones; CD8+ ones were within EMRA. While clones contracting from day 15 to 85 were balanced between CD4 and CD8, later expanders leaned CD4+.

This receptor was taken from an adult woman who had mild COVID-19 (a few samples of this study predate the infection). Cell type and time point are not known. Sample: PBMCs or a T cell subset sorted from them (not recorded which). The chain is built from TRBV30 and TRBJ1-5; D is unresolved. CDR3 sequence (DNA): TGTGCCTGGAGTGCCGGGATCAGCAATCAGCCCCAGCATTTT. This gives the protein CAWSAGISNQPQHF.